The 31 T cell receptor beta chains below were found in one sample sequenced in a study of T cell changes during pregnancy in multiple sclerosis. Some clones are missing from TCRdb's copy, which holds only in-frame ones; the method was immunoSEQ multiplex PCR. The sample carries approximately 21,000 clones, around 89% recorded once. The sample in question was CD8+ T cells from peripheral blood mononuclear cells, obtained in the first trimester of pregnancy. These receptors were taken from a female donor with multiple sclerosis, enrolled in a pregnancy study.

The chain joins TRBV6-6 to TRBJ1-1; D is unclear. There are 12 residues in the CDR3. Germline CDR1 and CDR2: MNHNY and SVGAGI (reference sequence). The germline V and J ends were trimmed by 4 bases and 4 bases, with 7 bases remaining between them. The CDR3 region has the DNA TGTGCCAGCAGTTTCCCCGGCACTGAAGCTTTCTTT. Protein: CASSFPGTEAFF.

The V gene is TRBV11-2, the J gene TRBJ2-7; 8 nucleotides align to TRBD2. The CDR3 loop spans 13 amino acids. V shed 10 bases and J 5 bases; nucleotides not matched to a gene: 10. Looked up from germline, CDR1 is SGHAT and CDR2 is FQNNGV. Here the CDR3 DNA reads TGTGCCACCTGGCGGGGGGAAGGGAACGAGCAGTACTTC. Translated: CATWRGEGNEQYF.

This clone was found a few times. V usage is TRBV7-9 and J usage is TRBJ1-2; D may be TRBD1 (5 bases). Trimming left V 8 bases short and J 8 bases short, with 15 bases between. Germline V CDR1 and CDR2: SEHNR, FQNEAQ (reference sequence). This CDR3 region has 12 residues. The CDR3 spells CASWVGGGGYTF. The CDR3 nucleotides read TGTGCCAGCTGGGTCGGGGGAGGAGGCTACACCTTC.

The chain recombines TRBV4-1 with TRBJ2-3; D remains ambiguous. CDR1 is MGHRA and CDR2 is YSYEKL in the germline V gene. The CDR3 sequence is 14 residues long. V was shortened by 5 bases and J by 4 bases, with 13 bases between the two germline ends. CDR3 in DNA: TGCGCCAGCAGCAAAGCCGGTGGAGCAGATACGCAGTATTTT. Its protein is CASSKAGGADTQYF.

The chain recombines TRBV7-2 with TRBJ2-1; TRBD2 aligns across 8 bases. The CDR3 covers 17 residues. Germline V gene lookup returns CDR1 SGHTA and CDR2 FQGNSA. The junction had 13 bases not matched to a gene; V was cut back by 5 bases and J by 4 bases. This CDR3 reads CASSPPAAGERYNEQFF. In DNA, the CDR3 is TGTGCCAGCAGCCCCCCAGCAGCGGGAGAACGGTACAATGAGCAGTTCTTC.

The chain links TRBV5-1 to TRBJ2-5; no clear D. TRBJ2-7 explains the end of the DNA better; the J call may be wrong. Germline values: CDR1 SGHRS, CDR2 YFSETQ. This CDR3 region has 13 residues. CDR3 loop: CASSLDHLYEQYF. The CDR3 DNA reads TGCGCCAGCAGCTTGGATCACCTCTACGAGCAGTACTTC.

CDR3 sequence (DNA): TGTGCCAGTAGTATAACGACAGGGGGCAATCAGCCCCAGCATTTT. Its translation is CASSITTGGNQPQHF. The chain is built from TRBV19 and TRBJ1-5, with TRBD1 matching over 8 bases. Germline values: CDR1 LNHDA, CDR2 SQIVND (reference sequence). The CDR3 loop spans 15 amino acids. Unmatched junction bases numbered 2, after V lost 2 bases and J lost 2 bases.

The chain joins TRBV4-1 to TRBJ2-1; 10 bases fit TRBD2. Germline V lookup: CDR1 MGHRA, CDR2 YSYEKL. The V segment lost 1 base and the J segment 8 bases; nucleotides outside the gene matches: 5. The CDR3 has 15 residues. The CDR3 protein is CASSQVGLAVDEQFF. In DNA form, the CDR3 reads TGCGCCAGCAGCCAAGTTGGACTAGCGGTTGATGAGCAGTTCTTC.

In its sample, this clone was seen many times. V usage is TRBV28 and J usage is TRBJ2-3, with 10 bases that match TRBD1. CDR1 is MDHEN and CDR2 is SYDVKM in the germline V gene. The CDR3 has 16 amino acids. Trimming removed 6 bases from V and 4 bases from J; junction bases left unmatched: 10. CDR3 nucleotides: TGTGCCAGCAGGGACGTAGGACAGGGGGGGGCAGATACGCAGTATTTT. This encodes CASRDVGQGGADTQYF.

This chain uses TRBV28 with TRBJ2-1, with 11 bases lining up with TRBD2. Germline loops: CDR1 MDHEN, CDR2 SYDVKM. There are 15 residues in the CDR3. With V trimmed by 2 bases and J by 8 bases, 5 bases remained unmatched. The CDR3, as DNA: TGTGCCAGCAGTTTAAGACTAGCGGGATTACATGAGCAGTTCTTC. Its protein is CASSLRLAGLHEQFF.

The V call is TRBV5-1, the J call TRBJ2-3; TRBD2 matches at 10 bases. This CDR3 region has 16 residues. Germline V gives CDR1 SGHRS, CDR2 YFSETQ. V lost 2 bases and J lost 2; bases outside the gene matches: 5. DNA of the CDR3: TGCGCCAGCAGCTTCAGACTAGCGGGTCTCACAGATACGCAGTATTTT. It codes for CASSFRLAGLTDTQYF. Full variable domain (outside the CDR3, taken from reference TRBV5-1 and TRBJ2-3): KAGVTQTPRYLIKTRGQQVTLSCSPISGHRSVSWYQQTPGQGLQFLFEYFSETQRNKGNFPGRFSGRQFSNSRSEMNVSTLELGDSALYLCASSFRLAGLTDTQYFGPGTRLTVL.

The chain uses TRBV18 and TRBJ1-5; TRBD1 matches at 7 bases. Trimming removed 4 bases from V and 7 bases from J; junction bases left unmatched: 4. The CDR3 runs 13 residues. Germline assignment: CDR1 KGHSH and CDR2 LQKENI. The chain's CDR3 is CASSLDRAQPQHF. CDR3 in DNA: TGTGCCAGCTCACTAGACAGGGCGCAGCCCCAGCATTTT.

The V and J genes are TRBV6-6 and TRBJ2-1; 12 bases map to TRBD2. Germline assignment: CDR1 MNHNY and CDR2 SVGAGI (reference sequence). Losses at the gene ends were 8 bases for V and 6 bases for J; bases not matched to a gene: 5. The CDR3 is 14 residues long. The CDR3 nucleotides are TGTGCCAGCGGCGAACTAGCGGGAGGCAATGAGCAGTTCTTC. This gives the protein CASGELAGGNEQFF.

The J gene is TRBJ2-7, the V gene TRBV28; TRBD1 is a possible D gene (5 bases). V gave up 2 bases and J gave up 0 bases, with 14 bases separating them. The CDR3 runs to 16 residues. Germline V CDR1 and CDR2: MDHEN, SYDVKM. CDR3 DNA sequence: TGTGCCAGCAGTTTACAGGGCAGTTTGAGCTCCTACGAGCAGTACTTC. Amino acids: CASSLQGSLSSYEQYF.

V usage is TRBV4-3 and J usage is TRBJ1-3; D is perhaps TRBD1 (5 bases). Per the germline V gene, CDR1 is LGHNA and CDR2 is YSLEER. CDR3 length: 16 residues. V lost 3 bases and J lost 2, with 14 bases in between. CDR3 loop: CASSHSGEGPGNTIYF. In nucleotides, the CDR3 is TGCGCCAGCAGCCATTCGGGGGAGGGTCCTGGAAACACCATATATTTT.

The rearrangement joins TRBV14 to TRBJ2-7, with 11 bases aligning to TRBD2. Looked up from germline, CDR1 is SGHDN and CDR2 is FVKESK. The CDR3 is made up of 14 amino acids. V lost 4 bases to trimming and J lost 2 bases; unmatched junction nucleotides: 1. This CDR3 reads CASSLAGGPYEQYF. The CDR3 DNA follows: TGTGCCAGCAGCCTAGCGGGAGGGCCCTACGAGCAGTACTTC.

The genes are TRBV1 and TRBJ2-2; TRBD1 reflects the table's D call only, with no check against the DNA. TRBV1 is an annotated pseudogene. The CDR3 sequence is 13 residues long. The CDR3 bases are TGCACCAGGACAGGGGATTACACCGGGGAGCTGTTTTTT. Translating gives CTRTGDYTGELFF.

The gene calls are TRBV13 and TRBJ2-1; 7 nucleotides agree with TRBD2. The V segment lost 5 bases and the J segment 3 bases; nucleotides outside the gene matches: 4. Germline-derived CDR1 and CDR2 are PRHDT and FYEKMQ (reference sequence). The CDR3 has 14 amino acids. The CDR3 is CASSPGTNYNEQFF. In nucleotides, the CDR3 is TGTGCCAGCAGCCCCGGGACTAACTACAATGAGCAGTTCTTC.

The chain links TRBV4-3 to TRBJ1-4, with D possibly being TRBD1 (5 bases). CDR3 size: 14 residues. The germline V and J ends were trimmed by 4 bases and 7 bases, with 13 bases remaining between them. Per the germline V gene, CDR1 is LGHNA and CDR2 is YSLEER. The CDR3 coding sequence is TGCGCCAGCAGCCCTCGGGGGGGGAGTGAAAAACTGTTTTTT. Protein: CASSPRGGSEKLFF.

The chain recombines TRBV6-5 with TRBJ2-5; 10 nucleotides match TRBD2. Per the germline V gene, CDR1 is MNHEY and CDR2 is SVGAGI. Germline trimming cut 3 bases from V and 5 bases from J; bases unmatched to any gene: 9. The CDR3 loop spans 16 amino acids. The CDR3 coding sequence is TGTGCCAGCAGTTATCTAGCGGGAGAAGGGTACGAGACCCAGTACTTC. It yields the protein CASSYLAGEGYETQYF.

The chain links TRBV20-1 to TRBJ2-1, with a possible D match to TRBD2 (5 bases). The length of the CDR3 is 11 residues. Looked up from germline, CDR1 is DFQATT and CDR2 is SNEGSKA (reference sequence). Deletions cut 7 bases from V and 3 bases from J, with 7 bases between. CDR3 in amino acids: CSVRDYNEQFF. CDR3 DNA sequence: TGCAGTGTGAGGGACTACAATGAGCAGTTCTTC.

This clone was seen only once. This chain uses TRBV15 with TRBJ2-1; 13 nucleotides align to TRBD2. V lost 8 bases, J lost 8 bases, and 12 bases stayed unmatched. The CDR3 covers 16 residues. Germline CDR1 is LNHNV and CDR2 is YYDKDF (reference sequence). CDR3 coding DNA: TGTGCCACCGCGAGGGGGGGGACTAGCGGGATAGATGAGCAGTTCTTC. It codes for CATARGGTSGIDEQFF. Full variable domain (remainder filled in from reference TRBV15 and TRBJ2-1): DAMVIQNPRYQVTQFGKPVTLSCSQTLNHNVMYWYQQKSSQAPKLLFHYYDKDFNNEADTPDNFQSRRPNTSFCFLDIRSPGLGDTAMYLCATARGGTSGIDEQFFGPGTRLTVL.

The CDR3 region is CASSYRDTRETQYF. The CDR3 coding sequence is TGTGCCAGCAGTTACCGGGACACCCGAGAGACCCAGTACTTC. The chain employs TRBV6-5 and TRBJ2-5, with a possible D match to TRBD1 (6 bases). Between the trimmed V and J ends, which lost 2 bases and 4 bases, there was a span of 11 bases. The CDR3 is 14 amino acids. CDR1 is MNHEY and CDR2 is SVGAGI in the germline V gene.

The rearrangement uses TRBV5-1 and TRBJ2-3; 8 nucleotides match TRBD2. CDR3 length: 17 amino acids. V gave up 4 bases and J gave up 0 bases; unmatched junction bases: 10. Germline loops: CDR1 SGHRS, CDR2 YFSETQ. CDR3 residues: CASSTFLSGTSTDTQYF. CDR3 nucleotides: TGCGCCAGCAGCACCTTTCTTAGCGGGACTAGCACAGATACGCAGTATTTT.

This chain links TRBV5-6 with TRBJ1-5; 11 positions match TRBD1. Trimming removed 2 bases from V and 2 bases from J; junction bases left unmatched: 3. The CDR3 totals 16 residues. Germline assignment: CDR1 SGHDT and CDR2 YYEEEE. In DNA, the CDR3 is TGTGCCAGCAGCTTCGGACAGGGGGCTGGCAATCAGCCCCAGCATTTT. Amino acid sequence: CASSFGQGAGNQPQHF.

Judged by abundance, this clone is large. The rearrangement uses TRBV21-1 and TRBJ1-1; whether TRBD1, the table's D call, matches the DNA was not checked. TRBV21-1 corresponds to a pseudogene. The CDR3 length is 15 residues. This CDR3 reads CASSKAPRGNTEAFF. The CDR3 region has the DNA TGTGCCAGCAGCAAAGCGCCTAGGGGGAACACTGAAGCTTTCTTT.

V gene TRBV7-9 combines with J gene TRBJ2-1, with 8 bases identical to TRBD2. J lost 1 base, V lost 6 bases, and 8 bases had no gene match. Germline V gene sequence: CDR1 SEHNR, CDR2 FQNEAQ (reference sequence). The CDR3 contains 16 residues. CDR3 sequence (DNA): TGTGCCAGCAGTCCTAGCGGGCCTGTTTCCTACAATGAGCAGTTCTTC. Its protein is CASSPSGPVSYNEQFF.

V is TRBV5-6 and J is TRBJ2-5; 9 nucleotides agree with TRBD1. After removal of 1 base from V and 2 bases from J, the junction contained 6 bases not matched to a gene. The CDR3 spans 16 residues. Per germline, CDR1 SGHDT and CDR2 YYEEEE. The CDR3, as DNA: TGTGCCAGCAGCTTGATCCGGACAGGGGAACAAGAGACCCAGTACTTC. It encodes CASSLIRTGEQETQYF.

The chain uses TRBV11-2 and TRBJ2-7, with D hard to call. V lost 1 base, J lost 3 bases, and 7 bases lay in between. In germline, CDR1 is SGHAT, CDR2 FQNNGV. The CDR3 runs to 13 residues. The CDR3 region has the DNA TGTGCCAGCAGCTTAGTCCCCGGCTACGAGCAGTACTTC. It yields the protein CASSLVPGYEQYF.

This clone turned up a few times. The chain carries TRBV7-9 and TRBJ1-1, with TRBD1 identical over 8 bases. Germline CDR1 and CDR2: SEHNR and FQNEAQ (reference sequence). Trimming took 4 bases from V and 8 from J; bases not matched to a gene: 12. The CDR3 has 15 amino acids. CDR3 nucleotides: TGTGCCAGCAGCTCCCTGACAGGGGAGGGGAAAGAAGCTTTCTTT. Amino acids: CASSSLTGEGKEAFF.

This clone was recorded only once. The V call is TRBV5-4, the J call TRBJ2-3, with 9 bases that match TRBD2. The CDR3 totals 17 residues. Germline V CDR1 and CDR2: SGHNT, YYREEE (reference sequence). With 2 bases clipped from V and 6 bases from J, the junction kept 13 bases outside the gene matches. This CDR3 is CASSFSYSGSRPDTQYF. CDR3 nucleotides: TGTGCCAGCAGCTTCAGCTATAGCGGGAGTCGTCCCGATACGCAGTATTTT.